The 27 T cell receptor beta chains given below trace back to one sample, sequenced in a study of radiotherapy plus CTLA-4 blockade in lung cancer. Produced via immunoSEQ multiplex PCR; TCRdb's table is partial and in-frame only. This sample yields roughly 120,000 clones, of which approximately 84% are seen a single time; about 5% belongs to the top ten. Specimen: peripheral blood, collected from a patient treated with radiotherapy plus ipilimumab. These receptor sequences come from a human donor with non-small cell lung cancer who had a partial response to radiotherapy plus ipilimumab.

This clone was recorded once. The J gene is TRBJ1-5, the V gene TRBV4-3; D gene unclear. CDR1 LGHNA and CDR2 YSLEER come from the germline V gene. The CDR3 loop spans 13 amino acids. V dropped 4 bases and J dropped 4 bases, with 8 bases sitting between them. In DNA form, the CDR3 reads TGCGCCAGCAGCCTAGGAGTTAATCAGCCCCAGCATTTT. It translates to CASSLGVNQPQHF.

The rearrangement uses TRBV7-8 and TRBJ2-1, with 7 nucleotides matching TRBD2. V lost 5 bases to trimming and J lost 1 base; unmatched junction nucleotides: 8. CDR1 SGHVS and CDR2 FQNEAQ come from the germline V gene. The CDR3 totals 16 residues. This CDR3 is CASSSGTTRSYNEQFF. The CDR3 DNA reads TGTGCCAGCAGCAGCGGGACTACCCGATCCTACAATGAGCAGTTCTTC.

This clone was recorded a few times. The chain couples TRBV20-1 to TRBJ2-1; D gene unclear. Deletions cut 3 bases from V and 10 bases from J, with 10 bases between. The germline V gene encodes CDR1 DFQATT and CDR2 SNEGSKA (reference sequence). The CDR3 is made up of 11 amino acids. CDR3 residues: CSASGLGEQFF. In DNA form, the CDR3 reads TGCAGTGCTAGTGGGCTTGGGGAGCAGTTCTTC.

The chain recombines TRBV5-4 with TRBJ2-1; D unresolved. CDR3 length: 15 amino acids. V was pared by 0 bases and J by 6 bases, with 13 bases between. Per the germline V gene, CDR1 is SGHNT and CDR2 is YYREEE (reference sequence). As DNA, the CDR3 is TGTGCCAGCAGCTTGGCCTGGGCGCAAACCAATGAGCAGTTCTTC. It is translated as CASSLAWAQTNEQFF.

This clone showed up just once. This sequence joins TRBV11-2 and TRBJ2-2, with D tentatively TRBD2 (6 bases). Germline CDR1 is SGHAT and CDR2 is FQNNGV. The V and J ends lost 5 bases and 5 bases respectively, with 18 bases between them. The CDR3 has 16 residues. This CDR3 is CASSPLGLARTGELFF. The CDR3 DNA reads as TGTGCCAGCAGCCCCCTGGGTCTAGCGCGAACCGGGGAGCTGTTTTTT.

The J gene is TRBJ2-5, the V gene TRBV28; 9 positions agree with TRBD1. CDR1 and CDR2 from the germline V gene are MDHEN and SYDVKM. The V segment lost 5 bases and the J segment 4 bases; nucleotides outside the gene matches: 8. The CDR3 sequence is 15 residues long. CDR3 DNA: TGTGCCAGCAGTGGGGACAGGGTGGTTGGAGAGACCCAGTACTTC. It yields the protein CASSGDRVVGETQYF.

This clone was detected only once. V and J are TRBV30 and TRBJ1-3; 7 bases are shared with TRBD1. The J segment lost 4 bases and the V segment lost 1 base, leaving 7 bases of the junction unmatched. The V gene's germline CDR1 is GTSNPN and CDR2 SVGIG (reference sequence). The CDR3 length is 15 residues. The CDR3 loop is CAWSGSPGQGNTIYF. DNA for the CDR3: TGTGCCTGGAGTGGATCTCCGGGACAGGGAAACACCATATATTTT. Full variable domain (missing parts from reference TRBV30 and TRBJ1-3): SQTIHQWPATLVQPVGSPLSLECTVEGTSNPNLYWYRQAAGRGLQLLFYSVGIGQISSEVPQNLSASRPQDRQFILSSKKLLLSDSGFYLCAWSGSPGQGNTIYFGEGSWLTVV.

The V call is TRBV5-1, the J call TRBJ2-5; TRBD2 agrees at 7 bases. The J call may be incorrect, as the DNA end agrees better with TRBJ2-7. The CDR3 consists of 16 residues. The V gene's germline CDR1 is SGHRS and CDR2 YFSETQ. The CDR3 is CASSLAVASGFHEQYF. The DNA of the CDR3 is TGCGCCAGCAGCTTGGCCGTGGCTAGCGGATTCCACGAGCAGTACTTC.

The chain joins TRBV28 to TRBJ2-7; 8 bases map to TRBD2. Germline values: CDR1 MDHEN, CDR2 SYDVKM. This CDR3 is built from 15 residues. Trimming at V came to 5 bases and at J to 4 bases, leaving 10 bases not matched to a gene. CDR3 amino acids: CASSAPPGGRYEQYF. The CDR3 bases are TGTGCCAGCAGTGCTCCCCCGGGAGGGAGGTACGAGCAGTACTTC.

As DNA, the CDR3 is TGCGCCAGCAGCCGCGGGGGTGGGGGCAGCAATCAGCCCCAGCATTTT. Translated: CASSRGGGGSNQPQHF. The rearrangement joins TRBV5-1 to TRBJ1-5; D possibly corresponds to TRBD1 (6 bases). V was pared by 4 bases and J by 1 base, with 15 bases between. CDR1 and CDR2 from the germline V gene are SGHRS and YFSETQ. The CDR3 spans 16 residues.

A single count supports this clone. The V call is TRBV4-1, the J call TRBJ2-3; possibly TRBD1 for D (7 bases). V was shortened by 0 bases and J by 4 bases, with 14 bases between the two germline ends. The CDR3 has 16 amino acids. Germline V gives CDR1 MGHRA, CDR2 YSYEKL. The CDR3 spells CASSQEQGRKADTQYF. The DNA of the CDR3 is TGCGCCAGCAGCCAAGAACAGGGGAGGAAGGCAGATACGCAGTATTTT.

The genes are TRBV5-4 and TRBJ1-2, with 11 bases matching TRBD1. V shed 0 bases, J shed 9 bases, and the junction held 7 bases outside the gene matches. The CDR3 has 15 amino acids. Germline assignment: CDR1 SGHNT and CDR2 YYREEE (reference sequence). In nucleotides, the CDR3 is TGTGCCAGCAGCTTGGGGGGGACAGGGGGGGTTAGCTACACCTTC. Residues: CASSLGGTGGVSYTF. Filled out from reference TRBV5-4 and TRBJ1-2, the complete variable domain reads ETGVTQSPTHLIKTRGQQVTLRCSSQSGHNTVSWYQQALGQGPQFIFQYYREEENGRGNFPPRFSGLQFPNYSSELNVNALELDDSALYLCASSLGGTGGVSYTFGSGTRLTVV.

This clone has only one observation. This chain connects TRBV30 to TRBJ2-7, with D tentatively TRBD2 (6 bases). Trimming stripped 4 bases from V and 5 bases from J, with 15 bases between. This CDR3 spans 13 amino acids. Germline V CDR1 and CDR2: GTSNPN, SVGIG (reference sequence). The CDR3 sequence: CAWKGLGGDEQYF. The CDR3 bases are TGTGCCTGGAAGGGCTTGGGCGGGGACGAGCAGTACTTC.

This chain joins TRBV5-5 and TRBJ2-7; D is ambiguous. Germline-derived CDR1 and CDR2 are SGHKS and YYEKEE (reference sequence). The V gene lost 1 base and the J gene lost 5 bases, with 16 bases spanning the gap. The CDR3 is 15 residues long. The CDR3 here is CASSLLPDSPHEQYF. The CDR3 DNA follows: TGTGCCAGCAGCTTGTTACCCGACTCCCCTCACGAGCAGTACTTC.

The chain is built from TRBV14 and TRBJ1-2; D is unresolved. The CDR3 runs to 13 residues. In germline, CDR1 is SGHDN, CDR2 FVKESK. Trimming cost V 4 bases and J 7 bases, with 13 bases left between them. CDR3 DNA sequence: TGTGCCAGCAGCCTCCGGGAGGTTGGTGGCTACACCTTC. Encoded protein: CASSLREVGGYTF.

The rearrangement uses TRBV27 and TRBJ2-1; D is unclear. The length of the CDR3 is 13 residues. V was cut by 6 bases and J by 5 bases, with 11 bases left in between. CDR1 is MNHEY, CDR2 SMNVEV, per germline (reference sequence). CDR3 coding DNA: TGTGCCAGCAGCCGGTTCAAAAACAATGAGCAGTTCTTC. This encodes CASSRFKNNEQFF.

The rearrangement uses TRBV28 and TRBJ2-5, with D uncertain. The V and J ends lost 3 bases and 5 bases respectively, with 16 bases between them. The CDR3 spans 15 residues. The germline V gene encodes CDR1 MDHEN and CDR2 SYDVKM. CDR3 sequence reads: CASSFSIELYETQYF. CDR3 coding DNA: TGTGCCAGCAGTTTTTCTATAGAACTTTATGAGACCCAGTACTTC.

The chain has TRBV19 and TRBJ1-1; D is ambiguous. V was pared by 5 bases and J by 0 bases, with 10 bases between. This CDR3 contains 14 residues. Looked up from germline, CDR1 is LNHDA and CDR2 is SQIVND (reference sequence). The CDR3 sequence: CASSWREVNTEAFF. CDR3 bases: TGTGCCAGTAGTTGGAGGGAGGTGAACACTGAAGCTTTCTTT.

The rearrangement uses TRBV27 and TRBJ2-7, with D possibly TRBD1 on 6 matching bases. This CDR3 region has 15 residues. Germline assignment: CDR1 MNHEY and CDR2 SMNVEV (reference sequence). Trimming left V 6 bases short and J 0 bases short, with 15 bases between. CDR3 in DNA: TGTGCCAGCAGCTGGGACATCAATGACTCCTACGAGCAGTACTTC. As protein: CASSWDINDSYEQYF.

The rearrangement links TRBV19 to TRBJ2-1, with D possibly TRBD1 on 6 matching bases. The CDR3 sequence is 18 residues long. Germline loops: CDR1 LNHDA, CDR2 SQIVND (reference sequence). Trimming stripped 4 bases from V and 0 bases from J, with 19 bases between. Here the CDR3 DNA reads TGTGCCAGTAGTACGCCCGGGTCACAGGGCAGCTCCTACAATGAGCAGTTCTTC. It is translated as CASSTPGSQGSSYNEQFF.

The rearrangement joins TRBV11-1 to TRBJ2-7, with 13 bases matching TRBD2. Losses at the gene ends were 6 bases for V and 6 bases for J; bases not matched to a gene: 8. The CDR3 length is 15 residues. Per germline, CDR1 SGHAT and CDR2 FQDESV (reference sequence). The CDR3 region is CASRTGGLAGSEQYF. DNA for the CDR3: TGTGCCAGCAGAACCGGGGGACTAGCGGGATCCGAGCAGTACTTC.

This clone was seen a single time. The rearrangement links TRBV2 to TRBJ2-6, with D uncertain. This CDR3 region has 16 residues. The germline V and J ends were trimmed by 3 bases and 0 bases, with 9 bases remaining between them. Germline CDR1 reads SNHLY; CDR2 reads FYNNEI. CDR3 DNA sequence: TGTGCCAGCAGTGACGGTGGGCACTCTGGGGCCAACGTCCTGACTTTC. This encodes CASSDGGHSGANVLTF.

The chain uses TRBV27 and TRBJ1-4; 9 bases match TRBD1. V lost 2 bases to trimming and J lost 6 bases; unmatched junction nucleotides: 4. The CDR3 loop spans 15 amino acids. Germline V gives CDR1 MNHEY, CDR2 SMNVEV (reference sequence). This chain's CDR3 is CASSLGGQGYEKLFF. The CDR3, as DNA: TGTGCCAGCAGTTTAGGGGGACAGGGTTATGAAAAACTGTTTTTT.

This chain connects TRBV7-8 to TRBJ2-1; 7 nucleotides agree with TRBD2. Looked up from germline, CDR1 is SGHVS and CDR2 is FQNEAQ. There are 12 residues in the CDR3. Trimming removed 10 bases from V and 3 bases from J; junction bases left unmatched: 3. Here the CDR3 reads CATQRGYNEQFF. Here the CDR3 DNA reads TGTGCCACGCAGCGGGGCTACAATGAGCAGTTCTTC.

This clone has only one observation. The chain carries TRBV5-1 and TRBJ2-5; 7 nucleotides align to TRBD2. V lost 0 bases, J lost 2 bases, and 10 bases stayed unmatched. In germline, CDR1 is SGHRS, CDR2 YFSETQ. The CDR3 covers 17 residues. This CDR3 reads CASSLAGGSRGQETQYF. The CDR3 nucleotides read TGCGCCAGCAGCTTGGCTGGCGGGAGTAGGGGACAAGAGACCCAGTACTTC.

The V and J genes are TRBV11-2 and TRBJ2-3, with 8 bases aligning to TRBD1. This CDR3 is 15 amino acids long. The germline V gene encodes CDR1 SGHAT and CDR2 FQNNGV. After removal of 4 bases from V and 0 bases from J, the junction contained 3 bases not matched to a gene. The CDR3 region is CASSSWTGSTDTQYF. The CDR3 coding sequence is TGTGCCAGCAGCTCGTGGACAGGGAGCACAGATACGCAGTATTTT. Full variable domain (remainder filled in from reference TRBV11-2 and TRBJ2-3): EAGVAQSPRYKIIEKRQSVAFWCNPISGHATLYWYQQILGQGPKLLIQFQNNGVVDDSQLPKDRFSAERLKGVDSTLKIQPAKLEDSAVYLCASSSWTGSTDTQYFGPGTRLTVL.

As regards this clone: The identical CDR3 is also encoded by other nucleotide sequences in the sample. The chain joins TRBV5-1 to TRBJ1-2; no firm D call. Per the germline V gene, CDR1 is SGHRS and CDR2 is YFSETQ. Trimming took off 4 bases at V and 4 bases at J, with 8 bases between the two ends. CDR3 length equals 12 residues. CDR3 sequence (DNA): TGCGCCAGCAGCCCCGGTGGCTATGGCTACACCTTC. Protein product: CASSPGGYGYTF.